This T cell receptor beta chain was recovered during a study of cytomegalovirus exposure and HLA in healthy donors. Whole-study results and caveats: Across donors, presence/absence analyses took sequencing depth to be roughly uniform. Only CMV serostatus was available as immune exposure information.

Germline assignment: CDR1 SGDLS and CDR2 YYNGEE. CDR3 size: 16 residues. J lost 4 bases, V lost 3 bases, and 8 bases had no gene match. Researchers ran the PCR with 60 Vbeta and 13 Jbeta primers. The protocol was immunoSEQ multiplex PCR, while the TCRdb copy is restricted to in-frame clones and leaves out a portion. The data contain 110,000 or so clones, over 60% of them seen just once; the ten biggest clones take up almost 8.5%. This clone was detected a few times. The antigen remains undetermined. This sequence originates from a man younger than 35 in good health and CMV-seropositive. The J gene is TRBJ2-3, the V gene TRBV9; 10 positions match TRBD2. Source material: PBMCs. The CDR3 is CASSASGGGVADTQYF. CDR3 coding DNA: TGTGCCAGCAGCGCCAGCGGGGGGGGAGTTGCAGATACGCAGTATTTT.